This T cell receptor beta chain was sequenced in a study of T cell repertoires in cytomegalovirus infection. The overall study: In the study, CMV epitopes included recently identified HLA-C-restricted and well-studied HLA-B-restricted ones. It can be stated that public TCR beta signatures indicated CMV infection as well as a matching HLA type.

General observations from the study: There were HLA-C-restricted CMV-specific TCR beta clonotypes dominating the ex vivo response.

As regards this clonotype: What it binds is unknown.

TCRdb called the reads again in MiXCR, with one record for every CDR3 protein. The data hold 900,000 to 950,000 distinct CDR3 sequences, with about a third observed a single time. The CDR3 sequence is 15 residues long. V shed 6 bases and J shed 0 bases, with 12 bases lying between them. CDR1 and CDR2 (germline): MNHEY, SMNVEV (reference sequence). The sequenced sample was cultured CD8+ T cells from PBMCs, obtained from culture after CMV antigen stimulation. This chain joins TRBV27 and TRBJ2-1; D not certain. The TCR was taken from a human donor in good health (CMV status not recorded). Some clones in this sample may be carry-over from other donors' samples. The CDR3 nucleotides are TGTGCCAGCAGCACGTGGCAGACCTCCTACAATGAGCAGTTCTTC. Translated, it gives CASSTWQTSYNEQFF.